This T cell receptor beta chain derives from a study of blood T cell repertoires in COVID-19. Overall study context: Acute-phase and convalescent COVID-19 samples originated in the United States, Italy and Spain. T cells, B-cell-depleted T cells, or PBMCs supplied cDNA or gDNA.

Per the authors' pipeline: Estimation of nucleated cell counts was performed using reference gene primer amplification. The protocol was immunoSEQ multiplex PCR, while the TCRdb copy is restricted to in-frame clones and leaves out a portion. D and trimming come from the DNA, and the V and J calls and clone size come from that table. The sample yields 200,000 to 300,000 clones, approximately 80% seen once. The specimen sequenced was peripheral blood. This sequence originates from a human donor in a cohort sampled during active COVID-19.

CDR3 loop: CASSDTGQNNQPQHF. CDR3 bases: TGTGCCAGCAGCGATACGGGACAGAACAATCAGCCCCAGCATTTT. This chain joins TRBV7-8 and TRBJ1-5; 7 bases fit TRBD1. Trimming cost V 5 bases and J 3 bases; bases outside gene matches: 7. The CDR3 is 15 residues long. Germline-derived CDR1 and CDR2 are SGHVS and FQNEAQ.